This T cell receptor beta chain was identified during a study of blood T cells in healthy people across ages. Germline CDR1 SGHRS, CDR2 YFSETQ. Trimming removed 0 bases at V and 4 bases at J, with 10 bases between. This CDR3 is 14 amino acids long. In this sample, this clonotype turned up a few times. For the second PCR, which ran for about 7 to 11 cycles, a sample-barcoded 5' primer and a J-beta primer mix were used. TCRdb ran MiXCR on the 5' RACE reads and lists one entry per CDR3 protein. The sample gives about 570,000 distinct CDR3 sequences, 25% to 35% of which show up once; roughly 3.5% is in the top ten. The same data also contributed to another study, on T cells of mothers and their children. From that study: Donation involved a few healthy Caucasian mothers and the six children that they had.

The sequencing input was blood. The source of this sequence is a boy aged 2 to 9 in good health. V is TRBV5-1 and J is TRBJ2-5; D not certain. The CDR3: CASSLVLNPETQYF. The CDR3 region has the DNA TGCGCCAGCAGCTTGGTTCTGAATCCAGAGACCCAGTACTTC.